This passage covers 31 T cell receptor beta chains from one sample sequenced in a study of PD-L1 blockade in urothelial cancer. Method: immunoSEQ multiplex PCR; TCRdb's copy keeps in-frame clones and lacks some. Here the sample spans 40,000 to 55,000 clones, roughly 84% being singletons. This specimen consisted of PBMCs, obtained around atezolizumab (anti-PD-L1) treatment. The receptors shown here come from a man between 35 and 55 years old with urothelial cancer.

This clone was detected a few times. The genes are TRBV19 and TRBJ1-5, with TRBD1 matching 8 bases. Germline V gene lookup returns CDR1 LNHDA and CDR2 SQIVND (reference sequence). CDR3 size: 15 residues. V shed 6 bases, J shed 2 bases, and the junction held 6 bases outside the gene matches. The CDR3 DNA sequence: TGTGCCAGTAGAACGGACAGGGTTCGCAATCAGCCCCAGCATTTT. It translates to CASRTDRVRNQPQHF.

This clone was recorded once. V gene TRBV9 combines with J gene TRBJ2-1, with D possibly matching TRBD1 (6 bases). CDR1 is SGDLS and CDR2 is YYNGEE in the germline V gene. V lost 2 bases, J lost 7 bases, and 13 bases lay in between. The CDR3 totals 14 residues. CDR3 nucleotide sequence: TGTGCCAGCAGCGTTGGACAGTTACAAAATGAGCAGTTCTTC. Translated, it gives CASSVGQLQNEQFF.

The gene calls are TRBV2 and TRBJ1-5; TRBD1 aligns across 12 bases. V lost 7 bases, J lost 3 bases, and 7 bases stayed unmatched. The CDR3 runs 16 residues. Per the germline V gene, CDR1 is SNHLY and CDR2 is FYNNEI. The DNA of the CDR3 is TGTGCCAGCACGTTGGGACAGGGGGCGTCCAATCAGCCCCAGCATTTT. It encodes CASTLGQGASNQPQHF.

The genes are TRBV20-1 and TRBJ1-1; D uncertain. CDR1 is DFQATT and CDR2 is SNEGSKA in the germline V gene (reference sequence). Trimming took 7 bases from V and 6 from J, leaving 12 bases between them. CDR3 length equals 11 residues. CDR3 DNA: TGCAGTGTTAAGAGGCGGGCTGAAGCTTTCTTT. Translating it yields CSVKRRAEAFF.

The chain couples TRBV11-1 to TRBJ2-3, with D possibly matching TRBD2 (6 bases). The CDR3 spans 15 residues. From germline, CDR1 is SGHAT and CDR2 FQDESV (reference sequence). With 8 bases removed from V and 9 bases from J, the gap between germline ends came to 24 bases. The CDR3 loop reads CASGGSGHRTSTQYF. The CDR3 DNA reads as TGTGCCAGCGGGGGGTCTGGACACCGAACCTCAACGCAGTATTTT.

V is TRBV7-9 and J is TRBJ1-4; perhaps TRBD1 as D (6 bases). Germline V gene data show CDR1 as SEHNR and CDR2 as FQNEAQ (reference sequence). The CDR3 loop spans 16 amino acids. V lost 4 bases and J 0 bases, leaving 12 bases between the germline ends. CDR3 sequence reads: CASSSTDSATNEKLFF. DNA of the CDR3: TGTGCCAGCAGCTCCACGGACAGCGCAACTAATGAAAAACTGTTTTTT.

In this sample, this clone turned up once. The chain has TRBV28 and TRBJ2-7; 7 nucleotides align to TRBD2. Unmatched junction bases numbered 5, after V lost 5 bases and J lost 1 base. CDR3 length: 14 amino acids. Germline V lookup: CDR1 MDHEN, CDR2 SYDVKM. In nucleotides, the CDR3 is TGTGCCAGCAGTGGGGGGGGGTCATCCTACGAGCAGTACTTC. Amino acid sequence: CASSGGGSSYEQYF.

The J gene is TRBJ1-1, the V gene TRBV28, with D possibly matching TRBD1 (5 bases). This CDR3 spans 13 amino acids. Germline loops: CDR1 MDHEN, CDR2 SYDVKM. Deletions cut 7 bases from V and 0 bases from J, with 9 bases between. For the CDR3, the DNA is TGTGCCAGCATAGGGGATATGAACACTGAAGCTTTCTTT. Encoded protein: CASIGDMNTEAFF.

V usage is TRBV18 and J usage is TRBJ1-4; the D gene is possibly TRBD1 (6 bases). Per the germline V gene, CDR1 is KGHSH and CDR2 is LQKENI. The CDR3 totals 14 residues. Trimming stripped 4 bases from V and 2 bases from J, with 8 bases between. For the CDR3, the DNA is TGTGCCAGCTCACATACAGGGACTAATGAAAAACTGTTTTTT. Translation: CASSHTGTNEKLFF.

The chain recombines TRBV4-1 with TRBJ2-1, with 12 bases identical to TRBD2. The CDR3 has 17 amino acids. The germline gives CDR1 MGHRA, CDR2 YSYEKL. Germline trimming cut 0 bases from V and 7 bases from J; bases unmatched to any gene: 7. The CDR3 DNA reads TGCGCCAGCAGCCAAGAAGTGACTAGCGGGAGCGGAAATGAGCAGTTCTTC. Protein product: CASSQEVTSGSGNEQFF.

V gene TRBV28 combines with J gene TRBJ1-2; D may be TRBD1 (5 bases). Germline values: CDR1 MDHEN, CDR2 SYDVKM. Trimming took 5 bases from V and 0 from J, leaving 10 bases between them. This CDR3 is 14 amino acids long. The CDR3, as DNA: TGTGCCAGCAGTCCCCCGACAGCTAACTATGGCTACACCTTC. This encodes CASSPPTANYGYTF.

The V gene is TRBV6-5, the J gene TRBJ2-1, with D perhaps matching TRBD2 (7 bases). The CDR3 has 13 residues. Trimming left V 4 bases short and J 10 bases short, with 14 bases between. The germline CDR1 and CDR2 sequences are MNHEY and SVGAGI. The CDR3 spells CASSWGRGNEQFF. CDR3 in DNA: TGTGCCAGCAGTTGGGGGAGGGGGAACGAGCAGTTCTTC.

The rearrangement uses TRBV21-1 and TRBJ2-2; the D call of TRBD2 is as the table states it, not checked on the DNA. TRBV21-1 is a documented pseudogene. CDR3 length: 12 residues. DNA of the CDR3: TGTGCCAGCAGCAAGGAGGGCGGGGAGCTGTTTTTT. Translation gives CASSKEGGELFF.

The DNA for the CDR3 is TGTGCCAGTAGTCACTCTTCCACGCCCCAGCATTTT. Translation gives CASSHSSTPQHF. The J gene is TRBJ1-5, the V gene TRBV19; no firm D call. Germline CDR1 and CDR2: LNHDA and SQIVND (reference sequence). V was pared by 5 bases and J by 9 bases, with 11 bases between. The CDR3 runs to 12 residues. The full variable domain, with the rest looked up from reference TRBV19 and TRBJ1-5, is DGGITQSPKYLFRKEGQNVTLSCEQNLNHDAMYWYRQDPGQGLRLIYYSQIVNDFQKGDIAEGYSVSREKKESFPLTVTSAQKNPTAFYLCASSHSSTPQHFGDGTRLSIL.

V is TRBV6-5 and J is TRBJ2-2; 9 positions agree with TRBD2. V lost 6 bases, J lost 6 bases, and 5 bases stayed unmatched. The CDR3 loop spans 14 amino acids. CDR1 and CDR2 (germline): MNHEY, SVGAGI. The CDR3 DNA reads as TGTGCCAGCAGGGCTAGCGGGACTTCCGGGGAGCTGTTTTTT. Translation: CASRASGTSGELFF.

About this clone itself: The same CDR3 arises from other DNA sequences in this sample as well. The rearrangement links TRBV6-5 to TRBJ2-3; unclear D gene. V dropped 3 bases and J dropped 6 bases, with 4 bases sitting between them. The CDR3 runs to 11 residues. Germline V gene data show CDR1 as MNHEY and CDR2 as SVGAGI. The DNA of the CDR3 is TGTGCCAGCAGTTATCTCGATACGCAGTATTTT. It specifies CASSYLDTQYF.

The chain joins TRBV2 to TRBJ1-1; D is perhaps TRBD1 (6 bases). V was cut by 7 bases and J by 3 bases, with 15 bases left in between. CDR3 length: 14 residues. Germline-derived CDR1 and CDR2 are SNHLY and FYNNEI. The CDR3 nucleotides read TGTGCCAGCAAACCAGATGGACAGCACACTGAAGCTTTCTTT. It codes for CASKPDGQHTEAFF.

The chain couples TRBV5-6 to TRBJ1-1, with D perhaps matching TRBD1 (6 bases). The CDR3 is made up of 15 amino acids. Germline CDR1 and CDR2: SGHDT and YYEEEE. V was pared by 4 bases and J by 1 base, with 14 bases between. The DNA for the CDR3 is TGTGCCAGCAGCCCGGACAGAGGTGGGAACACTGAAGCTTTCTTT. Translating it yields CASSPDRGGNTEAFF.

The chain links TRBV12-5 to TRBJ1-1, with D perhaps matching TRBD1 (6 bases). The CDR3 totals 19 residues. With 1 base removed from V and 3 bases from J, the gap between germline ends came to 24 bases. CDR1 is LGHNT, CDR2 FRNRAP, per germline. CDR3 in amino acids: CASGLDRGQPGQMDTEAFF. In DNA, the CDR3 is TGTGCTAGTGGTTTGGACCGCGGACAGCCAGGGCAAATGGACACTGAAGCTTTCTTT.

This chain connects TRBV5-1 to TRBJ2-2; D is possibly TRBD2 (7 bases). Trimming shortened V by 0 bases and J by 6 bases, and 12 bases separated the two germline ends. Germline loops: CDR1 SGHRS, CDR2 YFSETQ. CDR3 size: 15 residues. Here the CDR3 reads CASSLAGGQAGELFF. For the CDR3, the DNA is TGCGCCAGCAGCTTGGCCGGGGGGCAGGCCGGGGAGCTGTTTTTT.

The chain combines TRBV29-1 with TRBJ2-3, with 10 bases lining up with TRBD2. Germline V gene sequence: CDR1 SQVTM, CDR2 ANQGSEA. The CDR3 contains 14 residues. The J segment lost 4 bases and the V segment lost 4 bases, leaving 5 bases of the junction unmatched. Written as DNA, the CDR3 is TGCAGCGTTGGGGCTAGCGGGAGCGCAGATACGCAGTATTTT. Encoded protein: CSVGASGSADTQYF.

The chain combines TRBV11-3 with TRBJ2-7; 9 nucleotides match TRBD1. The CDR3 has 15 residues. Germline loops: CDR1 SGHNT, CDR2 YENEEA. V lost 5 bases and J lost 4; bases outside the gene matches: 9. This chain's CDR3 is CASSPGGTGRYEQYF. Here the CDR3 DNA reads TGTGCCAGCAGCCCCGGGGGGACAGGGAGGTACGAGCAGTACTTC. Based on the CDR3 plus reference TRBV11-3 and TRBJ2-7, the full variable domain is EAGVVQSPRYKIIEKKQPVAFWCNPISGHNTLYWYLQNLGQGPELLIRYENEEAVDDSQLPKDRFSAERLKGVDSTLKIQPAELGDSAVYLCASSPGGTGRYEQYFGPGTRLTVT.

The rearrangement links TRBV30 to TRBJ2-3, with D possibly matching TRBD2 (5 bases). This CDR3 is built from 13 residues. Between the trimmed V and J ends, which lost 2 bases and 7 bases, there was a span of 13 bases. The germline CDR1 and CDR2 sequences are GTSNPN and SVGIG (reference sequence). The CDR3 nucleotides read TGTGCCTGGAGTCCCTCGGGGTTTAATACGCAGTATTTT. It yields the protein CAWSPSGFNTQYF.

The chain recombines TRBV5-6 with TRBJ2-7; the match to TRBD2 covers 7 bases. The CDR3 consists of 15 residues. Germline V gives CDR1 SGHDT, CDR2 YYEEEE. Germline trimming cut 4 bases from V and 2 bases from J; bases unmatched to any gene: 9. Here the CDR3 DNA reads TGTGCCAGCAGCCGGGCACTAGCGAGACCCTACGAGCAGTACTTC. Residues: CASSRALARPYEQYF. The whole variable domain, filled in from reference TRBV5-6 and TRBJ2-7, reads DAGVTQSPTHLIKTRGQQVTLRCSPKSGHDTVSWYQQALGQGPQFIFQYYEEEERQRGNFPDRFSGHQFPNYSSELNVNALLLGDSALYLCASSRALARPYEQYFGPGTRLTVT.

The genes are TRBV5-8 and TRBJ2-1, with 7 bases identical to TRBD2. The length of the CDR3 is 14 residues. V lost 3 bases and J lost 7; bases outside the gene matches: 7. CDR1 is SGHTS, CDR2 YDEGEE, per germline. The CDR3 is CASSSPGGWNEQFF. In DNA, the CDR3 is TGTGCCAGCAGCTCACCGGGAGGTTGGAATGAGCAGTTCTTC.

The V gene is TRBV14, the J gene TRBJ1-4; TRBD1 matches at 8 bases. Germline lookup yields CDR1 SGHDN and CDR2 FVKESK. The length of the CDR3 is 15 residues. The V and J ends lost 4 bases and 8 bases, in that order; junction bases with no gene match: 9. In DNA form, the CDR3 reads TGTGCCAGCAGCCCTACCAGGGGGCGCGGAGAAAAACTGTTTTTT. It encodes CASSPTRGRGEKLFF.

J is TRBJ2-1 and V is TRBV7-2; 9 nucleotides agree with TRBD2. Germline CDR1 is SGHTA and CDR2 is FQGNSA. This CDR3 spans 15 amino acids. Trimming removed 3 bases from V and 7 bases from J; junction bases left unmatched: 7. The CDR3 spells CASSFRGREGNEQFF. The CDR3 DNA reads TGTGCCAGCAGCTTTAGAGGGCGGGAGGGGAATGAGCAGTTCTTC.

The genes are TRBV27 and TRBJ1-5; D is uncertain. CDR3 length equals 13 residues. The V and J ends lost 7 bases and 6 bases respectively, with 13 bases between them. The germline V gene encodes CDR1 MNHEY and CDR2 SMNVEV (reference sequence). The CDR3 DNA reads as TGTGCCAGCATTCGCGGGCCGGGTCAGCCCCAGCATTTT. Amino acid sequence: CASIRGPGQPQHF.

The J gene is TRBJ2-3, the V gene TRBV9; the match to TRBD2 covers 8 bases. CDR1 and CDR2 from the germline V gene are SGDLS and YYNGEE. This CDR3 contains 15 residues. V was pared by 0 bases and J by 6 bases, with 6 bases of the junction left unmatched. CDR3 region: CASSVEAPGGDTQYF. In nucleotides, the CDR3 is TGTGCCAGCAGCGTAGAGGCTCCGGGGGGGGATACGCAGTATTTT.

The V gene is TRBV5-1, the J gene TRBJ2-7; 8 nucleotides agree with TRBD2. The germline V gene encodes CDR1 SGHRS and CDR2 YFSETQ. V trimming: 3 bases; J trimming: 6 bases; junction bases outside the gene matches: 5. The CDR3 has 13 amino acids. The CDR3 reads CASSSTGGLEQYF. The CDR3 DNA sequence: TGCGCCAGCAGCTCAACGGGGGGGCTCGAGCAGTACTTC. Variable domain in full (rest from reference TRBV5-1 and TRBJ2-7): KAGVTQTPRYLIKTRGQQVTLSCSPISGHRSVSWYQQTPGQGLQFLFEYFSETQRNKGNFPGRFSGRQFSNSRSEMNVSTLELGDSALYLCASSSTGGLEQYFGPGTRLTVT.

V and J are TRBV6-4 and TRBJ2-1, with D unresolved. Trimming took 2 bases from V and 5 from J, leaving 4 bases between them. CDR1 is MRHNA and CDR2 is SNTAGT in the germline V gene. The CDR3 runs to 12 residues. Here the CDR3 reads CASSDEDNEQFF. CDR3 nucleotide sequence: TGTGCCAGCAGTGACGAGGACAATGAGCAGTTCTTC.